The subject of this entry is one TCR beta chain. The CDR3 is 15 amino acids. From germline, CDR1 is SGHTS and CDR2 YDEGEE. The V end lost 1 base, the J end lost 0 bases, and 7 bases lay between the germline ends. Once extracted for a subset, genomic DNA was divided evenly among several immunoSEQ plates. For unsorted PBMC, 300 ng DNA per replicate equaled tens of thousands of T cell genomes. Sequencing used immunoSEQ multiplex PCR; TCRdb keeps in-frame clones, though not all of them. Among about 490,000 clones listed, 60% to 85% were seen once. The sample originates from a study of shared clonotypes between healthy human individuals. Adults of Caucasian background living in Nashville, Tennessee made up all donors.

The TCR was taken from a middle-aged woman in good health. Some clones in this sample may be carry-over from other donors' samples. Source material: PBMCs. This chain uses TRBV5-8 with TRBJ2-2; D not resolved. CDR3 protein: CASSLNSPNTGELFF. In DNA, the CDR3 is TGTGCCAGCAGCTTGAACAGCCCGAACACCGGGGAGCTGTTTTTT.